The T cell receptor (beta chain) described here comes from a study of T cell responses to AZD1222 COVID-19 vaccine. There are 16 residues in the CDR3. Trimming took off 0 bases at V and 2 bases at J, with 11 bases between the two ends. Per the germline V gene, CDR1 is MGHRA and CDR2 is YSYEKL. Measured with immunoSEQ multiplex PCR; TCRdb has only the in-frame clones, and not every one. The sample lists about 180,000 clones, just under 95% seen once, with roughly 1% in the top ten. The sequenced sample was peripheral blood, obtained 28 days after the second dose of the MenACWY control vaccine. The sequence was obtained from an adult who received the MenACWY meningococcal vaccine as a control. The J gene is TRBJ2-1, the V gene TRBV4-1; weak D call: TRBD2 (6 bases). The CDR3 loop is CASSQDSAGTYNEQFF. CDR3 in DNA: TGCGCCAGCAGCCAAGATTCGGCGGGGACCTACAATGAGCAGTTCTTC.